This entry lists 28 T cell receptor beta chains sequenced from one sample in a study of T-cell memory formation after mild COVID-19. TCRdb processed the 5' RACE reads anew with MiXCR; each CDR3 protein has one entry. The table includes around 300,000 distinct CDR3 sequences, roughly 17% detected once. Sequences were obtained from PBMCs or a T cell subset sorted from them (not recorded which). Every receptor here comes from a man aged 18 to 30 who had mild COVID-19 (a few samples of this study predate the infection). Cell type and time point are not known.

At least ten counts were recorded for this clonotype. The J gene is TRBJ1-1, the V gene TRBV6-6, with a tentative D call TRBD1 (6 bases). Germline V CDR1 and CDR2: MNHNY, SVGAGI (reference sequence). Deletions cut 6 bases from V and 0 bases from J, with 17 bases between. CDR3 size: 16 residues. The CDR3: CASRADRMSMNTEAFF. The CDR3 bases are TGTGCCAGCAGAGCTGACAGGATGAGCATGAACACTGAAGCTTTCTTT.

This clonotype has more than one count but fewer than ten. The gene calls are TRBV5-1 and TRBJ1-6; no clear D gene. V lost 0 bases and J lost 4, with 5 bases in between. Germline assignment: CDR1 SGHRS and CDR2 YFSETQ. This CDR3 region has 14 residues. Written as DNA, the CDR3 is TGCGCCAGCAGCTTGGTGGATTATAATTCACCCCTCCACTTT. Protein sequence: CASSLVDYNSPLHF.

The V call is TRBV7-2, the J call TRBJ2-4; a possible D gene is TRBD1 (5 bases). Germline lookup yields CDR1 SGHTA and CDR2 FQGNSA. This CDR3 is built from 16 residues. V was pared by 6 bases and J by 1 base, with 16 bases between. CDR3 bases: TGTGCCAGCAGGCTTAGGACAACCGGCGCCAAAAACATTCAGTACTTC. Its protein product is CASRLRTTGAKNIQYF.

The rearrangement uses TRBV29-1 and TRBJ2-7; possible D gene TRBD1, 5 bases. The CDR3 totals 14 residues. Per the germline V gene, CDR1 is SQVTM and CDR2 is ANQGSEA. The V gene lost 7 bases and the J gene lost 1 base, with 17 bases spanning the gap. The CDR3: CSGQDTRSSYEQYF. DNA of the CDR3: TGCAGCGGTCAGGACACGCGTTCATCCTACGAGCAGTACTTC.

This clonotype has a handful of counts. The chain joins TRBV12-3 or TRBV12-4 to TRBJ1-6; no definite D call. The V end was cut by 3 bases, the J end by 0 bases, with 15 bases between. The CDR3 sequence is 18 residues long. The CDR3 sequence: CASSFPAPKSSYNSPLHF. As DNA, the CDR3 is TGTGCCAGCAGTTTCCCAGCCCCTAAAAGCTCCTATAATTCACCCCTCCACTTT.

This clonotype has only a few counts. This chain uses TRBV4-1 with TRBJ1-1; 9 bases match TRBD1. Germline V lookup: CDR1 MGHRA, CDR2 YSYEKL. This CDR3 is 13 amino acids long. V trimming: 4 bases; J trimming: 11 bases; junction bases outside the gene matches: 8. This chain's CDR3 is CASSPDRGFWAFF. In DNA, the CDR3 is TGCGCCAGCAGCCCTGACAGGGGGTTTTGGGCTTTCTTT.

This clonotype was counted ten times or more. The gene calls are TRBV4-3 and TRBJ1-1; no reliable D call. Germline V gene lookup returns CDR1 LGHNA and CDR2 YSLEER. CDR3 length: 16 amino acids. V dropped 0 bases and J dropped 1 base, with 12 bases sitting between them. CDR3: CASSQEKTESNTEAFF. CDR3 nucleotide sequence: TGCGCCAGCAGCCAAGAAAAGACGGAGTCGAACACTGAAGCTTTCTTT.

The CDR3 loop reads CSARGLDGRSYNEQFF. In DNA form, the CDR3 reads TGCAGTGCTAGGGGCCTCGACGGACGCTCCTACAATGAGCAGTTCTTC. V usage is TRBV20-1 and J usage is TRBJ2-1, with no clear D. V gave up 3 bases and J gave up 0 bases, with 15 bases separating them. CDR1 is DFQATT and CDR2 is SNEGSKA in the germline V gene (reference sequence). CDR3 length: 16 residues.

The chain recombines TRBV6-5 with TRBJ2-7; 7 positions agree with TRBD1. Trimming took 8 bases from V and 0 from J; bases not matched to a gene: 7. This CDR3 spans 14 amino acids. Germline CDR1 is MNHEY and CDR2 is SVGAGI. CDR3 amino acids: CASADRLSSYEQYV. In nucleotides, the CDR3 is TGTGCCAGCGCGGACAGGCTGAGCTCCTACGAGCAGTACGTC.

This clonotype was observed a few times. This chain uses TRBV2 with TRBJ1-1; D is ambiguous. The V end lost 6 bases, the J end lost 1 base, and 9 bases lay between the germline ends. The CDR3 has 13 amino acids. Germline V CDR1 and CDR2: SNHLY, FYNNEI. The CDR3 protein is CASSPTRNTEAFF. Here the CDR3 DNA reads TGTGCCAGCAGCCCTACACGGAACACTGAAGCTTTCTTT. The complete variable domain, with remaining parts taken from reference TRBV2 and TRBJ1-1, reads EPEVTQTPSHQVTQMGQEVILRCVPISNHLYFYWYRQILGQKVEFLVSFYNNEISEKSEIFDDQFSVERPDGSNFTLKIRSTKLEDSAMYFCASSPTRNTEAFFGQGTRLTVV.

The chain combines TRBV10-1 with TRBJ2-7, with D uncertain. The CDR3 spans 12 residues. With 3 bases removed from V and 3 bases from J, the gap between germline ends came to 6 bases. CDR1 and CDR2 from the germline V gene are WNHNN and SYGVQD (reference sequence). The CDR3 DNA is TGCGCCAGCAGTGATTCGTACTACGAGCAGTACTTC. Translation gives CASSDSYYEQYF.

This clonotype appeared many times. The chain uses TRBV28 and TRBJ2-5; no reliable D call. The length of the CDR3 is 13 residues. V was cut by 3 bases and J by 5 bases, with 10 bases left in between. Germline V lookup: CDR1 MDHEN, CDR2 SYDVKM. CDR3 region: CASSFPSLETQYF. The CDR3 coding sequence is TGTGCCAGCAGTTTCCCTAGTTTGGAGACCCAGTACTTC.

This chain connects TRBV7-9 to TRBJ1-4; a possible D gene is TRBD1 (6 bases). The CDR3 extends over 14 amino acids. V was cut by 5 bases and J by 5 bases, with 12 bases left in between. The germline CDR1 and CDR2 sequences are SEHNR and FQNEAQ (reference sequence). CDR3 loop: CASSPLDRNEKLFF. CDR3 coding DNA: TGTGCCAGCAGCCCCCTGGACAGAAATGAAAAACTGTTTTTT.

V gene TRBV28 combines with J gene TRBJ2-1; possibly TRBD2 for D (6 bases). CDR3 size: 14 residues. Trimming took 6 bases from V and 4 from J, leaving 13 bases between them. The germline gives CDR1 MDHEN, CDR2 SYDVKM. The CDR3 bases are TGTGCCAGCAGGCCCTCTGGAGGGTACAATGAGCAGTTCTTC. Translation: CASRPSGGYNEQFF. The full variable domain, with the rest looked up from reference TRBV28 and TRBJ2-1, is DVKVTQSSRYLVKRTGEKVFLECVQDMDHENMFWYRQDPGLGLRLIYFSYDVKMKEKGDIPEGYSVSREKKERFSLILESASTNQTSMYLCASRPSGGYNEQFFGPGTRLTVL.

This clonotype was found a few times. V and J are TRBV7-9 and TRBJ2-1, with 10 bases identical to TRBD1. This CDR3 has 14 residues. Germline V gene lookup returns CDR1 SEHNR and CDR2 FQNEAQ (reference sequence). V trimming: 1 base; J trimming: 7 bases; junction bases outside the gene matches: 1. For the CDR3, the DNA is TGTGCCAGCAGCTTAGGGGACAGGGGTAATGAGCAGTTCTTC. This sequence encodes CASSLGDRGNEQFF.

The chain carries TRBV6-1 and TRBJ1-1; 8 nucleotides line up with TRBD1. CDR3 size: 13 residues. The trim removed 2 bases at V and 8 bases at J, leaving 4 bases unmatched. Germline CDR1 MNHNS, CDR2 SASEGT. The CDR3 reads CASSEPGGREAFF. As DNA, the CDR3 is TGTGCCAGCAGTGAACCAGGGGGCCGGGAAGCTTTCTTT.

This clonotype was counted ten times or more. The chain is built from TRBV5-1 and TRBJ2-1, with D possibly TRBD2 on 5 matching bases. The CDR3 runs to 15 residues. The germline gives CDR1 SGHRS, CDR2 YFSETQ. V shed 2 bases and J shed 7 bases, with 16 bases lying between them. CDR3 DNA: TGCGCCAGCAGCTTTGAGGGCCCCCTGGGAAATGAGCAGTTCTTC. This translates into CASSFEGPLGNEQFF.

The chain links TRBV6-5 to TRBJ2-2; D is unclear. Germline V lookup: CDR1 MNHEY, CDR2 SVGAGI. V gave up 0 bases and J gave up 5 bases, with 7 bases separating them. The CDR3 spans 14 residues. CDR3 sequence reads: CASSYSSRTGELFF. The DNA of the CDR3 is TGTGCCAGCAGTTACTCGAGTAGAACCGGGGAGCTGTTTTTT.

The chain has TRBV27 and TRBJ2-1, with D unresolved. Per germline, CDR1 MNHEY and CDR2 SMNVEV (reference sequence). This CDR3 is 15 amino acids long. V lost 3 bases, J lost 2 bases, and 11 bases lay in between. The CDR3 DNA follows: TGTGCCAGCAGTTTGCAGGTCTCTCCCTACAATGAGCAGTTCTTC. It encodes CASSLQVSPYNEQFF.

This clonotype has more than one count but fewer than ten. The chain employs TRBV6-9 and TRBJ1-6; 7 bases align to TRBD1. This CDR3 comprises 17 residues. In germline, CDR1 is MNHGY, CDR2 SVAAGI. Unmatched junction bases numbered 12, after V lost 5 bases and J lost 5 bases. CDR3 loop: CASSPHPGQVNNSPLHF. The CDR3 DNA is TGTGCCAGCAGTCCCCATCCCGGACAGGTTAATAATTCACCCCTCCACTTT.

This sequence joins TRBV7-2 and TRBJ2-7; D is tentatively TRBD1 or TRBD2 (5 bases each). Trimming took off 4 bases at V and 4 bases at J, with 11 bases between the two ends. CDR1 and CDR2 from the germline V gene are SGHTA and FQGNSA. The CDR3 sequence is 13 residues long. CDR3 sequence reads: CASSWDEQYEQYF. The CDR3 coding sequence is TGTGCCAGCAGCTGGGACGAGCAATACGAGCAGTACTTC.

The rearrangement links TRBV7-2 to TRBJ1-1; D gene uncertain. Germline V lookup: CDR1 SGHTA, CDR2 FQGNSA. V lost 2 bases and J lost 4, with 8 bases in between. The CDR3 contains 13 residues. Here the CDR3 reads CASSLRQLTEAFF. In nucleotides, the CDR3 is TGTGCCAGCAGCTTAAGGCAACTCACTGAAGCTTTCTTT.

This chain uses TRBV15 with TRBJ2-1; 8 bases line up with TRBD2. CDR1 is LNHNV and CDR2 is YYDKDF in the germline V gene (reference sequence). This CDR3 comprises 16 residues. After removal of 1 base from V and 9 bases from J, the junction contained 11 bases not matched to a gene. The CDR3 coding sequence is TGTGCCACCAGCAGAGGTTTAGCGGGGTCCGGTCGTGAGCAGTTCTTC. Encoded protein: CATSRGLAGSGREQFF.

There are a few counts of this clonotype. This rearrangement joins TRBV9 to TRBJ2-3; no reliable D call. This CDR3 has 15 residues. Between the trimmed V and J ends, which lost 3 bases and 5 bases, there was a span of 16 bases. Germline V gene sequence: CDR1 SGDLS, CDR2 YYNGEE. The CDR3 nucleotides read TGTGCCAGCAGCGCCAACCCCATGGGCGGAGATACGCAGTATTTT. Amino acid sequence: CASSANPMGGDTQYF. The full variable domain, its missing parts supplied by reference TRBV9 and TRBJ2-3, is DSGVTQTPKHLITATGQRVTLRCSPRSGDLSVYWYQQSLDQGLQFLIQYYNGEERAKGNILERFSAQQFPDLHSELNLSSLELGDSALYFCASSANPMGGDTQYFGPGTRLTVL.

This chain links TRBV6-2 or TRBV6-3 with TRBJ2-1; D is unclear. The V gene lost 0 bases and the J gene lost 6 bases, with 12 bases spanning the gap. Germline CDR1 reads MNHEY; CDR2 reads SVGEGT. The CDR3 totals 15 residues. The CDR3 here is CASSYSTISLNEQFF. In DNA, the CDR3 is TGTGCCAGCAGTTACTCGACAATTAGCCTCAATGAGCAGTTCTTC.

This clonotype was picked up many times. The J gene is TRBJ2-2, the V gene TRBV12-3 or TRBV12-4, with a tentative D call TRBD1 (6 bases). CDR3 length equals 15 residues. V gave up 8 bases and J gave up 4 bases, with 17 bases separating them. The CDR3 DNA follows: TGTGCCAGCTTGGGTCACAGGGCTGCCACCGGGGAGCTGTTTTTT. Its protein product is CASLGHRAATGELFF.

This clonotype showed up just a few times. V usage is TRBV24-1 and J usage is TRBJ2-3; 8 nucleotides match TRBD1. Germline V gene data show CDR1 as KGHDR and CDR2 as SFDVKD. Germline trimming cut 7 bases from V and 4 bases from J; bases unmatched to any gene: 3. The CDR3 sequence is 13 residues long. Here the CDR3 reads CATRDRAADTQYF. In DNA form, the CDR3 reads TGTGCCACCAGGGACAGGGCGGCAGATACGCAGTATTTT.

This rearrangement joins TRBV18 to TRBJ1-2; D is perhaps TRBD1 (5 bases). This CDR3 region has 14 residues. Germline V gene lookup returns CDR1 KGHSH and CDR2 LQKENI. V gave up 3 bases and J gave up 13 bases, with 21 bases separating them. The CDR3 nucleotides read TGTGCCAGCTCACCGCCGGGGGTTGATGCCCCAGGCACCTTC. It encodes CASSPPGVDAPGTF.